The 18 T cell receptor beta chains below come from one sample, sequenced in a study of fetal regulatory T cell absence and autoimmunity. Assay: immunoSEQ multiplex PCR; the TCRdb copy retains only in-frame clones and omits some. The repertoire consists of 95,000 to 100,000 clones, with about two thirds occurring once and the leading ten covering approximately 1.9%. Sequenced sample: pancreas tissue. Receptor source: a male donor with IPEX syndrome.

This clone was seen a few times. The chain carries TRBV25-1 and TRBJ1-4, with D uncertain. Germline values: CDR1 MGHDK, CDR2 SYGVNS. Trimming stripped 0 bases from V and 6 bases from J, with 5 bases between. CDR3 length: 13 amino acids. The CDR3, as DNA: TGTGCCAGCAGTGAATATAACGATGAAAAACTGTTTTTT. Protein sequence: CASSEYNDEKLFF.

V usage is TRBV9 and J usage is TRBJ1-2, with D hard to call. This CDR3 spans 13 amino acids. Germline loops: CDR1 SGDLS, CDR2 YYNGEE. Trimming stripped 4 bases from V and 0 bases from J, with 7 bases between. The CDR3 sequence: CASSPGTNYGYTF. CDR3 DNA sequence: TGTGCCAGCAGCCCAGGTACTAACTATGGCTACACCTTC.

The rearrangement uses TRBV19 and TRBJ1-1, with 7 bases that match TRBD1. Trimming took 7 bases from V and 0 from J; bases not matched to a gene: 5. This CDR3 has 14 amino acids. In germline, CDR1 is LNHDA, CDR2 SQIVND (reference sequence). The CDR3 nucleotides are TGTGCCAGTACCCAACAGGGGATGAACACTGAAGCTTTCTTT. Its translation: CASTQQGMNTEAFF.

The chain combines TRBV7-2 with TRBJ2-7; 12 bases line up with TRBD1. The germline CDR1 and CDR2 sequences are SGHTA and FQGNSA. The trim removed 8 bases at V and 5 bases at J, leaving 7 bases unmatched. The length of the CDR3 is 14 residues. CDR3 bases: TGTGCCAGCCAACCCGGGACAGGGGGCGACGAGCAGTACTTC. This gives the protein CASQPGTGGDEQYF.

V gene TRBV6-6 combines with J gene TRBJ2-3; TRBD2 aligns across 8 bases. Germline lookup yields CDR1 MNHNY and CDR2 SVGAGI (reference sequence). The J segment lost 7 bases and the V segment lost 3 bases, leaving 6 bases of the junction unmatched. There are 14 residues in the CDR3. The CDR3: CASSYSGTRNTQYF. DNA for the CDR3: TGTGCCAGCAGTTATTCGGGGACTAGAAATACGCAGTATTTT.

In this sample, this clone turned up a few times. V usage is TRBV5-4 and J usage is TRBJ2-1; TRBD2 matches at 13 bases. Germline V gives CDR1 SGHNT, CDR2 YYREEE (reference sequence). V dropped 0 bases and J dropped 8; count of bases not matched to a gene: 11. The length of the CDR3 is 18 residues. As DNA, the CDR3 is TGTGCCAGCAGCTTGGGGACTTTAGGGACTAGCGGGGAGGATGAGCAGTTCTTC. It yields the protein CASSLGTLGTSGEDEQFF.

J is TRBJ1-3 and V is TRBV6-6; no firm D call. This CDR3 is 14 amino acids long. Germline CDR1 reads MNHNY; CDR2 reads SVGAGI (reference sequence). Trimming took off 0 bases at V and 9 bases at J, with 12 bases between the two ends. CDR3 coding DNA: TGTGCCAGCAGTTACTCCACGGCCGAGCGCACCATATATTTT. Protein product: CASSYSTAERTIYF.

This clone has just a few counts. The rearrangement uses TRBV4-1 and TRBJ2-7; D gene uncertain. Trimming left V 1 base short and J 4 bases short, with 11 bases between. This CDR3 comprises 14 residues. Germline lookup yields CDR1 MGHRA and CDR2 YSYEKL. CDR3 DNA sequence: TGCGCCAGCAGCCAAGTTCACAACAGTTACGAGCAGTACTTC. This translates into CASSQVHNSYEQYF.

The chain combines TRBV7-2 with TRBJ2-5; 12 bases are shared with TRBD2. Germline CDR1 and CDR2: SGHTA and FQGNSA. V lost 2 bases to trimming and J lost 5 bases; unmatched junction nucleotides: 6. The CDR3 is made up of 16 amino acids. The CDR3: CASSLRASGGAETQYF. The CDR3 coding sequence is TGTGCCAGCAGCTTACGAGCTAGCGGGGGGGCCGAGACCCAGTACTTC. The variable domain in full, completed from reference TRBV7-2 and TRBJ2-5, reads GAGVSQSPSNKVTEKGKDVELRCDPISGHTALYWYRQSLGQGLEFLIYFQGNSAPDKSGLPSDRFSAERTGGSVSTLTIQRTQQEDSAVYLCASSLRASGGAETQYFGPGTRLLVL.

This chain links TRBV6-1 with TRBJ1-1, with TRBD1 as a possible D gene (6 bases). The CDR3 has 11 amino acids. CDR1 is MNHNS, CDR2 SASEGT, per germline. Trimming stripped 7 bases from V and 12 bases from J, with 15 bases between. The CDR3 here is CASIGQRGSFF. The CDR3 DNA is TGTGCCAGCATCGGACAGAGGGGATCTTTCTTT.

The CDR3 loop reads CASSPTTSRIYEQYF. The CDR3 bases are TGTGCCAGCAGCCCTACGACTAGCAGAATCTACGAGCAGTACTTC. This chain uses TRBV5-4 with TRBJ2-7, with TRBD2 matching over 7 bases. V lost 4 bases, J lost 3 bases, and 10 bases stayed unmatched. The germline V gene has CDR1 SGHNT and CDR2 YYREEE (reference sequence). The CDR3 sequence is 15 residues long.

In its sample, this clone was seen a few times. The chain links TRBV4-2 to TRBJ1-5, with D possibly matching TRBD1 (5 bases). The germline V gene has CDR1 LGHNA and CDR2 YNFKEQ. The CDR3 length is 16 residues. The V end lost 3 bases, the J end lost 0 bases, and 12 bases lay between the germline ends. The CDR3 coding sequence is TGTGCCAGCAGCCAGTGGGGCGCACATAGCAATCAGCCCCAGCATTTT. Protein: CASSQWGAHSNQPQHF.

V is TRBV7-8 and J is TRBJ2-7; D is possibly TRBD2 (5 bases). Germline CDR1 is SGHVS and CDR2 is FQNEAQ. This CDR3 spans 14 amino acids. V shed 2 bases and J shed 4 bases, with 12 bases lying between them. Here the CDR3 reads CASSLTEGRYEQYF. CDR3 bases: TGTGCCAGCAGCTTAACCGAGGGCAGGTACGAGCAGTACTTC.

This clone was found a few times. The chain is built from TRBV4-1 and TRBJ2-7, with 11 bases aligning to TRBD1. The CDR3 is 15 residues long. Germline trimming cut 0 bases from V and 3 bases from J; bases unmatched to any gene: 1. CDR1 is MGHRA and CDR2 is YSYEKL in the germline V gene. DNA for the CDR3: TGCGCCAGCAGCCAAGACGGGACAGGGGGCTACGAGCAGTACTTC. Protein: CASSQDGTGGYEQYF.

V is TRBV11-2 and J is TRBJ1-2, with D perhaps matching TRBD1 (5 bases). The CDR3 is 13 residues long. Germline values: CDR1 SGHAT, CDR2 FQNNGV. V dropped 5 bases and J dropped 3 bases, with 10 bases sitting between them. The chain's CDR3 is CASSPGPYYGYTF. The CDR3 coding sequence is TGTGCCAGCAGCCCGGGACCCTACTATGGCTACACCTTC.

Notes on this clone: Other nucleotide sequences from this sample produce the same CDR3. CDR3 DNA: TGTGCCAGCTCCGCGCGACGGGTCTCCTACAATGAGCAGTTCTTC. This gives the protein CASSARRVSYNEQFF. J is TRBJ2-1 and V is TRBV18; D unclear. This CDR3 has 15 amino acids. Germline V gives CDR1 KGHSH, CDR2 LQKENI. The V gene lost 6 bases and the J gene lost 0 bases, with 12 bases spanning the gap.

This clone was observed a handful of times. The J gene is TRBJ1-2, the V gene TRBV25-1; the D is unclear. Trimming stripped 3 bases from V and 2 bases from J, with 4 bases between. Looked up from germline, CDR1 is MGHDK and CDR2 is SYGVNS. The CDR3 has 12 amino acids. CDR3 sequence reads: CASSEDNYGYTF. In DNA form, the CDR3 reads TGTGCCAGCAGTGAGGACAACTATGGCTACACCTTC.

This clone is medium-sized. The chain carries TRBV4-2 and TRBJ2-7, with 10 bases that match TRBD2. This CDR3 has 14 residues. After removal of 4 bases from V and 4 bases from J, the junction contained 4 bases not matched to a gene. The germline gives CDR1 LGHNA, CDR2 YNFKEQ. The CDR3 region has the DNA TGTGCCAGCAGCCTTGGACTAGCGGCTTACGAGCAGTACTTC. Translation: CASSLGLAAYEQYF.